Listed here are 20 T cell receptor beta chains from one sample, sequenced in a study of technical replicates of blood from several donors. Assay: immunoSEQ multiplex PCR; the TCRdb copy retains only in-frame clones and omits some. The repertoire holds 80,000 or so clones, with approximately 96% as singletons. Sequencing was performed on T cells isolated from PBMCs. The receptor source for this set is a human donor in good health.

The chain is built from TRBV27 and TRBJ2-5; D is unclear. CDR1 and CDR2 (germline): MNHEY, SMNVEV (reference sequence). Trimming shortened V by 0 bases and J by 0 bases, and 8 bases separated the two germline ends. The CDR3 loop spans 15 amino acids. This CDR3 is CASSLSWRYQETQYF. CDR3 bases: TGTGCCAGCAGTTTATCCTGGCGGTACCAAGAGACCCAGTACTTC.

Concerning this clone: One end of the junction fails to match germline, which may point to a read error. V and J are TRBV28 and TRBJ2-1; TRBD2 aligns across 9 bases. Germline loops: CDR1 MDHEN, CDR2 SYDVKM. This CDR3 comprises 13 residues. CDR3 nucleotides: TGTGCCAGCAGTTTACGGCGGGGGGGAGGGCCTGTCTTC. Protein sequence: CASSLRRGGGPVF.

The chain combines TRBV27 with TRBJ2-2; D is possibly TRBD1 (5 bases). Germline CDR1 and CDR2: MNHEY and SMNVEV (reference sequence). Trimming shortened V by 5 bases and J by 0 bases, and 13 bases separated the two germline ends. The CDR3 has 16 residues. The chain's CDR3 is CASSAWGGTNTGELFF. The CDR3 DNA follows: TGTGCCAGCAGTGCCTGGGGCGGAACGAACACCGGGGAGCTGTTTTTT.

V and J are TRBV6-5 and TRBJ2-7; 12 positions agree with TRBD2. Germline CDR1 reads MNHEY; CDR2 reads SVGAGI. J lost 3 bases, V lost 6 bases, and 0 bases had no gene match. There are 13 residues in the CDR3. This CDR3 reads CASRTSGSYEQYF. The DNA for the CDR3 is TGTGCCAGCAGGACTAGCGGGAGCTACGAGCAGTACTTC.

CDR3 in DNA: TGTGCCAGCGGGGACATTCCACTTACGGACACCGGGGAGCTGTTTTTT. Translation gives CASGDIPLTDTGELFF. The chain carries TRBV28 and TRBJ2-2, with D perhaps TRBD1 (6 bases). CDR1 is MDHEN, CDR2 SYDVKM, per germline. The CDR3 covers 16 residues. Trimming removed 8 bases from V and 3 bases from J, with 19 bases in between.

This clone has only a few counts. The V gene is TRBV18, the J gene TRBJ2-2; 9 nucleotides align to TRBD1. The V segment lost 3 bases and the J segment 5 bases; nucleotides outside the gene matches: 4. Looked up from germline, CDR1 is KGHSH and CDR2 is LQKENI. CDR3 length equals 15 residues. The CDR3: CASSPWTGETGELFF. In DNA form, the CDR3 reads TGTGCCAGCTCACCGTGGACAGGGGAAACCGGGGAGCTGTTTTTT.

The J gene is TRBJ1-5, the V gene TRBV9, with 7 bases aligning to TRBD1. The CDR3 extends over 15 amino acids. Per the germline V gene, CDR1 is SGDLS and CDR2 is YYNGEE. V shed 0 bases and J 4 bases; nucleotides not matched to a gene: 4. CDR3: CASSVDAGGNQPQHF. For the CDR3, the DNA is TGTGCCAGCAGCGTAGACGCAGGGGGTAATCAGCCCCAGCATTTT.

The chain is built from TRBV6-5 and TRBJ2-6; D is unresolved. The CDR3 totals 12 residues. V was clipped by 9 bases and J by 6 bases, with 9 bases between them. CDR1 and CDR2 (germline): MNHEY, SVGAGI. The CDR3 sequence is CASQAEANVLTF. CDR3 nucleotides: TGTGCCAGTCAAGCTGAGGCCAACGTCCTGACTTTC.

The CDR3 sequence is CASSGAGELFF. The CDR3 region has the DNA TGTGCCAGCAGTGGCGCCGGGGAGCTGTTTTTT. The rearrangement uses TRBV6-1 and TRBJ2-2; D remains unclear. The V and J ends lost 4 bases and 6 bases respectively, with 3 bases between them. Germline values: CDR1 MNHNS, CDR2 SASEGT. The CDR3 extends over 11 amino acids.

The CDR3 DNA reads TGTGCCAGCAGCTTGTTCGGGGAAAACACTGAAGCTTTCTTT. Translating it yields CASSLFGENTEAFF. The V and J genes are TRBV7-9 and TRBJ1-1; D ambiguous. The V end lost 3 bases, the J end lost 2 bases, and 10 bases lay between the germline ends. Germline assignment: CDR1 SEHNR and CDR2 FQNEAQ (reference sequence). The CDR3 sequence is 14 residues long. The variable domain in full, with the rest retrieved from reference TRBV7-9 and TRBJ1-1, is DTGVSQNPRHKITKRGQNVTFRCDPISEHNRLYWYRQTLGQGPEFLTYFQNEAQLEKSRLLSDRFSAERPKGSFSTLEIQRTEQGDSAMYLCASSLFGENTEAFFGQGTRLTVV.

The genes are TRBV7-2 and TRBJ1-4; weak D call: TRBD1 (5 bases). The CDR3 has 17 amino acids. V was cut by 3 bases and J by 8 bases, with 22 bases left in between. In germline, CDR1 is SGHTA, CDR2 FQGNSA. The CDR3 spells CASSFIQTRAVEEKLFF. CDR3 sequence (DNA): TGTGCCAGCAGCTTCATACAGACCAGGGCGGTGGAGGAAAAACTGTTTTTT.

The chain has TRBV2 and TRBJ1-3, with a weak D call TRBD1 (5 bases). This CDR3 comprises 13 residues. Trimming stripped 8 bases from V and 4 bases from J, with 12 bases between. The germline V gene encodes CDR1 SNHLY and CDR2 FYNNEI. CDR3 DNA: TGTGCCAGCCTCCGGGGGTCCGGAAACACCATATATTTT. Its protein product is CASLRGSGNTIYF.

The rearrangement uses TRBV5-4 and TRBJ1-5; TRBD1 matches 8 bases. Germline assignment: CDR1 SGHNT and CDR2 YYREEE (reference sequence). V was pared by 4 bases and J by 1 base, with 4 bases of the junction left unmatched. The CDR3 length is 15 residues. CDR3 in DNA: TGTGCCAGCAGCCGAGACAGGGGCAGCAATCAGCCCCAGCATTTT. It codes for CASSRDRGSNQPQHF.

This clone turned up a few times. CDR3 residues: CASRDRWSEAFF. In DNA form, the CDR3 reads TGTGCCAGCAGGGACAGGTGGTCTGAAGCTTTCTTT. The chain couples TRBV6-1 to TRBJ1-1, with 7 positions matching TRBD1. The CDR3 totals 12 residues. The trim removed 6 bases at V and 6 bases at J, leaving 4 bases unmatched. Looked up from germline, CDR1 is MNHNS and CDR2 is SASEGT.

Notes on this clone: A read error may produce the germline difference seen at one junction end. The chain is built from TRBV7-7 and TRBJ2-7, with 11 bases that match TRBD2. CDR1 is SSHAT and CDR2 is FNYEAQ in the germline V gene (reference sequence). This CDR3 has 15 amino acids. The CDR3 loop is CASSLGTSGTYEQYF. The CDR3 nucleotides read TGTGCTAGCAGCCTAGGGACTAGCGGTACCTACGAGCAGTACTTC.

The sample holds one count of this clone. The rearrangement uses TRBV6-1 and TRBJ2-1; possible D gene TRBD1, 6 bases. Trimming stripped 2 bases from V and 6 bases from J, with 20 bases between. Germline assignment: CDR1 MNHNS and CDR2 SASEGT. The CDR3 sequence is 17 residues long. DNA for the CDR3: TGTGCCAGCAGTGAATTAGGGGGAACAGGGCGGCTCAATGAGCAGTTCTTC. Its protein is CASSELGGTGRLNEQFF.

This clone was counted once. The genes are TRBV7-6 and TRBJ2-7; 7 bases align to TRBD2. The V and J ends lost 7 bases and 2 bases, in that order; junction bases with no gene match: 14. The V gene's germline CDR1 is SGHVS and CDR2 FNYEAQ. CDR3 length equals 16 residues. The CDR3 sequence is CASTESPWEGPYEQYF. The CDR3 bases are TGTGCCAGCACTGAATCCCCATGGGAGGGCCCCTACGAGCAGTACTTC.

The gene calls are TRBV18 and TRBJ2-3; TRBD2 is a possible D gene (5 bases). CDR3 length: 14 amino acids. V was shortened by 4 bases and J by 2 bases, with 10 bases between the two germline ends. Germline V gene lookup returns CDR1 KGHSH and CDR2 LQKENI. The CDR3 reads CASSRMRDTDTQYF. Here the CDR3 DNA reads TGTGCCAGCTCACGTATGAGGGACACAGATACGCAGTATTTT.

The chain has TRBV2 and TRBJ2-1, with 9 bases that match TRBD1. CDR1 and CDR2 from the germline V gene are SNHLY and FYNNEI. This CDR3 has 14 amino acids. Unmatched junction bases numbered 3, after V lost 4 bases and J lost 5 bases. CDR3 DNA sequence: TGTGCCAGCAGTGGCGGGACAGGGAACAATGAGCAGTTCTTC. Its protein product is CASSGGTGNNEQFF.

The gene calls are TRBV2 and TRBJ2-7; no clear D. The CDR3 loop spans 11 amino acids. V was pared by 3 bases and J by 7 bases, with 7 bases between. Germline CDR1 reads SNHLY; CDR2 reads FYNNEI. DNA of the CDR3: TGTGCCAGCAGTGACGTGGCTGAGCAGTACTTC. Amino acids: CASSDVAEQYF.